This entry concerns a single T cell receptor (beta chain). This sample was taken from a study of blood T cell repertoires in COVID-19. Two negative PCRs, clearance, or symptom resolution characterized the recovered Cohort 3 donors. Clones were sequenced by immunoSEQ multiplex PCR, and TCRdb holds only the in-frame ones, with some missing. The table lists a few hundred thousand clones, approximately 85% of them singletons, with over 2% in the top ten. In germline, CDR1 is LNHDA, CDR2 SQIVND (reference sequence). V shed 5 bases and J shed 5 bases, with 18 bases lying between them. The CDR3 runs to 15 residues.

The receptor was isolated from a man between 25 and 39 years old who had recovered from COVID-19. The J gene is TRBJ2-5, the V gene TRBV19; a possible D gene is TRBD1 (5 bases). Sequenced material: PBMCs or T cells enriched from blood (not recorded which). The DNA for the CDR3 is TGTGCCAGTAGTGCGCTTAGGGGATTAGGGGAGACCCAGTACTTC. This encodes CASSALRGLGETQYF.